The 10 T cell receptor beta chains below were found in one sample sequenced in a study of CD8+ T cells in alopecia areata. The sequencing template was cDNA reverse transcribed from extracted RNA. Generated by immunoSEQ multiplex PCR, the TCRdb table keeps only in-frame clones and is missing some. The sample lists 130,000 or so clones, 85% to 90% occurring once. As to treatment: oral pan-JAK inhibitor, 5-10 mg twice daily. This specimen consisted of CD8+ T cells sorted from blood, obtained at week 4, from a patient treated with tofacitinib. These receptors were collected from a human donor with alopecia areata.

The chain recombines TRBV6-1 with TRBJ2-7; D may be TRBD2 (5 bases). Germline V CDR1 and CDR2: MNHNS, SASEGT. The CDR3 runs 13 residues. With 9 bases removed from V and 0 bases from J, the gap between germline ends came to 12 bases. In nucleotides, the CDR3 is TGTGCCAGGGGGAGCGATGGCTCCTACGAGCAGTACTTC. This gives the protein CARGSDGSYEQYF.

This clone was recorded a few times. V usage is TRBV2 and J usage is TRBJ2-3, with D hard to call. The ends were cut back, 4 bases at V and 4 bases at J, with 12 bases in the middle. CDR3 length: 14 amino acids. Per germline, CDR1 SNHLY and CDR2 FYNNEI. The CDR3 DNA follows: TGTGCCAGCAGTGGGGCACTGACATCAGATACGCAGTATTTT. It translates to CASSGALTSDTQYF.

The V call is TRBV14, the J call TRBJ2-1; 12 bases line up with TRBD2. This CDR3 is 16 amino acids long. Germline assignment: CDR1 SGHDN and CDR2 FVKESK. With 5 bases clipped from V and 1 base from J, the junction kept 3 bases outside the gene matches. The CDR3, as DNA: TGTGCCAGCAGCTACGGACTAGCGGGATCCTACAATGAGCAGTTCTTC. This translates into CASSYGLAGSYNEQFF.

The gene calls are TRBV5-1 and TRBJ2-7; D is perhaps TRBD1 (5 bases). Germline CDR1 and CDR2: SGHRS and YFSETQ. CDR3 length: 13 residues. V gave up 5 bases and J gave up 2 bases, with 11 bases separating them. CDR3 in DNA: TGCGCCAGCAGAAAGGGGATTACCTACGAGCAGTACTTC. Translating it yields CASRKGITYEQYF.

This clone appeared once. The chain combines TRBV30 with TRBJ1-5; no clear D. Germline CDR1 reads GTSNPN; CDR2 reads SVGIG (reference sequence). V was cut by 7 bases and J by 5 bases, with 21 bases left in between. This CDR3 has 15 residues. CDR3 in DNA: TGTGCCTACCAAGGGAAGGAGTTTGGCGATCAGCCCCAGCATTTT. As protein: CAYQGKEFGDQPQHF. Full variable domain (remainder filled in from reference TRBV30 and TRBJ1-5): SQTIHQWPATLVQPVGSPLSLECTVEGTSNPNLYWYRQAAGRGLQLLFYSVGIGQISSEVPQNLSASRPQDRQFILSSKKLLLSDSGFYLCAYQGKEFGDQPQHFGDGTRLSIL.

This sequence joins TRBV4-2 and TRBJ1-1; D is ambiguous. In germline, CDR1 is LGHNA, CDR2 YNFKEQ. Trimming took 6 bases from V and 0 from J, leaving 11 bases between them. The CDR3 has 14 amino acids. CDR3 coding DNA: TGTGCCAGCAGTCCCCACCAGGTGAACACTGAAGCTTTCTTT. Protein product: CASSPHQVNTEAFF.

V usage is TRBV27 and J usage is TRBJ2-1; perhaps TRBD1 as D (5 bases). The CDR3 runs 15 residues. Trimming removed 6 bases at V and 5 bases at J, with 17 bases between. Germline V lookup: CDR1 MNHEY, CDR2 SMNVEV (reference sequence). The chain's CDR3 is CASRSPLDRNNEQFF. In DNA form, the CDR3 reads TGTGCCAGCAGATCCCCTCTCGACAGAAACAATGAGCAGTTCTTC.

The chain links TRBV2 to TRBJ2-3, with 7 bases identical to TRBD2. The V gene end was trimmed by 4 bases and the J gene end by 4 bases; junction bases not matched to a gene: 11. Germline V gene lookup returns CDR1 SNHLY and CDR2 FYNNEI. This CDR3 has 16 amino acids. The CDR3 loop reads CASSGEILARADTQYF. For the CDR3, the DNA is TGTGCCAGCAGTGGAGAAATACTAGCGCGCGCAGATACGCAGTATTTT.

This clone was detected only once. The rearrangement joins TRBV6-1 to TRBJ2-3; TRBD1 agrees at 7 bases. This CDR3 spans 14 amino acids. V lost 8 bases and J lost 0; bases outside the gene matches: 5. Germline assignment: CDR1 MNHNS and CDR2 SASEGT. Written as DNA, the CDR3 is TGTGCCAGCGGGGACAGCCCTAGCACAGATACGCAGTATTTT. Protein sequence: CASGDSPSTDTQYF.

CDR3 sequence reads: CASSPPGASNYGYTF. For the CDR3, the DNA is TGTGCCAGCTCACCACCGGGCGCCTCTAACTATGGCTACACCTTC. J is TRBJ1-2 and V is TRBV18; D is unclear. This CDR3 has 15 residues. Trimming removed 0 bases from V and 0 bases from J, with 8 bases in between. CDR1 is KGHSH and CDR2 is LQKENI in the germline V gene.